This T cell receptor (beta chain) was identified during a study of shared clonotypes between healthy human individuals. Overall study results and limits: When compared with the clonotypes that were shared by all four sorted-subset donors, the non-shared clonotypes turned out to have lower generation probabilities.

Comments on this clone: As yet, its antigen is unknown.

Trimming removed 4 bases at V and 5 bases at J, with 27 bases between. Per the germline V gene, CDR1 is LGHNT and CDR2 is FRNRAP. This CDR3 has 18 amino acids. The repertoire was sequenced with immunoSEQ multiplex PCR; TCRdb's copy has only in-frame clones and lacks some. Among 170,000 or so clones listed, 65% to 70% were seen once. The chain couples TRBV12-5 to TRBJ2-7; D gene ambiguous. This TCR derives from a man aged 25-45 years in good health. The sample was memory CD4+ T cells sorted from blood. Subset specified: CD45RA-negative fraction. CDR3 protein: CASGSLPPHGKPYHEQYF. The CDR3 DNA sequence: TGTGCTAGTGGTTCACTACCACCACATGGTAAACCTTACCACGAGCAGTACTTC.